This record covers a single T cell receptor (beta chain). Its cognate antigen is unknown. In blood CD8+ and CD4+ T cells, TCR beta underwent sequencing. The multiple sclerosis controls were treatment-naive patients, and their relapsing-remitting disease was stable or active. The CDR3 spans 12 residues. The V and J ends lost 8 bases and 4 bases respectively, with 13 bases between them. Germline values: CDR1 SGDLS, CDR2 YYNGEE. The data were taken from a study of CD8 T cells in Susac syndrome. Study-level results: The TCR sequencing and HLA analysis in the study involved a relatively small number of individuals, as the study acknowledged.

It was with random hexamers that roughly 0.5 to 1 ug RNA was reverse transcribed. Multiplex immunoSEQ PCR targeted 54 Vbeta and 13 Jbeta TCR beta segments. Each CDR3 protein gets one entry after TCRdb re-called the immunoSEQ multiplex PCR reads with MiXCR. The table lists approximately 180,000 distinct CDR3 sequences, approximately 96% of them singletons. The TCR sequence derives from a human donor with multiple sclerosis. The gene calls are TRBV9 and TRBJ2-7, with TRBD2 as a possible D gene (5 bases). What was sequenced was CD4+ T cells from PBMCs. DNA of the CDR3: TGTGCCAGGAGGGAACATCCGTACGAGCAGTACTTC. Its protein product is CARREHPYEQYF.